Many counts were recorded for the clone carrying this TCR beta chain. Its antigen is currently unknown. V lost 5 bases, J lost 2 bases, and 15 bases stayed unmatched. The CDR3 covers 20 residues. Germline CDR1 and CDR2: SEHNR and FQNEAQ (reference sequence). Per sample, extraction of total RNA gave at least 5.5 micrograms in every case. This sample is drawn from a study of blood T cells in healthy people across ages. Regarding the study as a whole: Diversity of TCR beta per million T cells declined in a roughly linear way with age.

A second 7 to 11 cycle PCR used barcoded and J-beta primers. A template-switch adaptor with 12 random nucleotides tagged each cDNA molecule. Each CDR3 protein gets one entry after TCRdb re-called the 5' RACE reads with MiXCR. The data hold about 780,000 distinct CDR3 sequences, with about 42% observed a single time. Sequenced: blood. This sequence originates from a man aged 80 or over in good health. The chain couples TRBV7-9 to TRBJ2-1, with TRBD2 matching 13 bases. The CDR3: CASSVGAQLAGGGPYNEQFF. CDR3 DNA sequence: TGTGCCAGCAGCGTTGGAGCGCAACTAGCGGGAGGGGGCCCCTACAATGAGCAGTTCTTC.